This T cell receptor beta chain was observed in a study of blood T cell repertoires in COVID-19. The length of the CDR3 is 14 residues. Germline CDR1 SGHAT, CDR2 FQNNGV. V dropped 5 bases and J dropped 5; count of bases not matched to a gene: 4. Sequenced by immunoSEQ multiplex PCR; TCRdb stores in-frame clones only, minus some. The sample holds about 96,000 clones, approximately 84% seen once. The sequenced sample was peripheral blood. This sequence joins TRBV11-2 and TRBJ1-5; TRBD1 matches 9 bases. The TCR comes from a woman aged 60-70 years with acute or convalescent COVID-19. CDR3 nucleotide sequence: TGTGCCAGCAGCACCGGGACAGGGTATCAGCCCCAGCATTTT. Its translation: CASSTGTGYQPQHF.